The 32 T cell receptor beta chains in this list originate from one sample, sequenced in a study of OX40 agonist ivuxolimab in advanced cancers. Using immunoSEQ multiplex PCR, the repertoire was profiled, and TCRdb retains in-frame clones only, with some absent. The data hold around 86,000 clones, with 75% to 90% observed a single time. The sample was CD4+ or CD8+ T cells sorted from blood, taken in a trial of the OX40 agonist ivuxolimab. The receptors derive from an adult with an advanced solid tumor such as melanoma, head and neck, liver or kidney cancer.

The gene calls are TRBV18 and TRBJ2-5; no clear D. Trimming stripped 3 bases from V and 5 bases from J, with 7 bases between. The CDR3 sequence is 12 residues long. The germline CDR1 and CDR2 sequences are KGHSH and LQKENI. The CDR3 loop is CASSPSEETQYF. In nucleotides, the CDR3 is TGTGCCAGCTCACCGTCGGAGGAGACCCAGTACTTC.

The chain is built from TRBV5-4 and TRBJ2-5; 9 nucleotides match TRBD2. The J segment lost 5 bases and the V segment lost 4 bases, leaving 9 bases of the junction unmatched. This CDR3 contains 15 residues. Looked up from germline, CDR1 is SGHNT and CDR2 is YYREEE (reference sequence). The CDR3, as DNA: TGTGCCAGCAGCCAGGGACTAGCAGTCTGGGAGACCCAGTACTTC. It is translated as CASSQGLAVWETQYF. Full variable domain (missing parts from reference TRBV5-4 and TRBJ2-5): ETGVTQSPTHLIKTRGQQVTLRCSSQSGHNTVSWYQQALGQGPQFIFQYYREEENGRGNFPPRFSGLQFPNYSSELNVNALELDDSALYLCASSQGLAVWETQYFGPGTRLLVL.

V usage is TRBV27 and J usage is TRBJ2-2, with D unclear. Between the trimmed V and J ends, which lost 3 bases and 3 bases, there was a span of 8 bases. The CDR3 totals 14 residues. Germline loops: CDR1 MNHEY, CDR2 SMNVEV (reference sequence). In nucleotides, the CDR3 is TGTGCCAGCAGTTTTCGACAAGACACCGGGGAGCTGTTTTTT. Its protein is CASSFRQDTGELFF.

DNA for the CDR3: TGTGCCAGCAGCTCACGACTAGCGGGGCCAGGCACAGATACGCAGTATTTT. Its translation is CASSSRLAGPGTDTQYF. V and J are TRBV5-4 and TRBJ2-3; 11 bases align to TRBD2. This CDR3 is 17 amino acids long. Trimming removed 3 bases from V and 1 base from J; junction bases left unmatched: 7. Germline-derived CDR1 and CDR2 are SGHNT and YYREEE (reference sequence).

In this sample, this clone turned up once. The rearrangement links TRBV18 to TRBJ2-7, with 12 bases matching TRBD2. The CDR3 extends over 15 amino acids. Germline V lookup: CDR1 KGHSH, CDR2 LQKENI. Trimming cost V 6 bases and J 5 bases; bases outside gene matches: 8. CDR3 sequence: CASSQGLAGNHEQYF. CDR3 coding DNA: TGTGCCAGCTCCCAAGGACTAGCGGGAAATCACGAGCAGTACTTC.

The V and J genes are TRBV7-9 and TRBJ2-6; no definite D call. Germline CDR1 and CDR2: SEHNR and FQNEAQ (reference sequence). The ends were cut back, 2 bases at V and 8 bases at J, with 13 bases in the middle. The CDR3 runs 15 residues. The DNA of the CDR3 is TGTGCCAGCAGCTTAACGGCTGCTGAGTCCAACGTCCTGACTTTC. Translation: CASSLTAAESNVLTF.

The V gene is TRBV19, the J gene TRBJ2-1, with 10 bases that match TRBD2. J gave up 9 bases and V 3 bases, and 11 bases lay outside the gene matches. The CDR3 covers 16 residues. The germline gives CDR1 LNHDA, CDR2 SQIVND (reference sequence). The CDR3 DNA reads TGTGCCAGTAGTATCGGACTAGCGGCGAGCGGGCGTGAGCAGTTCTTC. Its translation is CASSIGLAASGREQFF.

V gene TRBV18 combines with J gene TRBJ2-5, with no clear D. The CDR3 spans 14 residues. Deletions cut 9 bases from V and 0 bases from J, with 14 bases between. Germline CDR1 reads KGHSH; CDR2 reads LQKENI. CDR3 nucleotide sequence: TGTGCCAGTTCCGTCCGGGTGAACCAAGAGACCCAGTACTTC. The encoded protein is CASSVRVNQETQYF.

This rearrangement joins TRBV5-5 to TRBJ2-3; 7 bases are shared with TRBD1. The ends lost 3 bases at V and 5 bases at J; junction bases unmatched: 9. CDR3 length: 15 residues. CDR1 is SGHKS and CDR2 is YYEKEE in the germline V gene (reference sequence). CDR3 protein: CASSSKTGVQDTQYF. The CDR3 nucleotides read TGTGCCAGCAGCTCAAAAACAGGGGTCCAAGATACGCAGTATTTT.

The V call is TRBV6-1, the J call TRBJ2-7; D is perhaps TRBD2 (5 bases). V was shortened by 0 bases and J by 5 bases, with 17 bases between the two germline ends. From germline, CDR1 is MNHNS and CDR2 SASEGT. The CDR3 length is 16 residues. CDR3 in amino acids: CASSEAVGRRGNEQYF. In nucleotides, the CDR3 is TGTGCCAGCAGTGAAGCGGTGGGCAGGAGAGGGAACGAGCAGTACTTC.

V is TRBV6-1 and J is TRBJ2-1, with TRBD2 identical over 10 bases. The J segment lost 7 bases and the V segment lost 9 bases, leaving 12 bases of the junction unmatched. Germline V gene data show CDR1 as MNHNS and CDR2 as SASEGT. This CDR3 spans 15 amino acids. The CDR3 region is CARREAGGPGNEQFF. The CDR3 DNA is TGTGCCAGGAGGGAAGCGGGAGGGCCCGGGAATGAGCAGTTCTTC.

The V call is TRBV4-1, the J call TRBJ2-2; perhaps TRBD2 as D (6 bases). Germline CDR1 is MGHRA and CDR2 is YSYEKL. The CDR3 is 15 residues long. The V and J ends lost 1 base and 4 bases respectively, with 10 bases between them. The CDR3 nucleotides are TGCGCCAGCAGCCAAGTCCTAGCGCTCACCGGGGAGCTGTTTTTT. It specifies CASSQVLALTGELFF.

J is TRBJ2-2 and V is TRBV5-1, with 8 bases lining up with TRBD1. The germline V gene has CDR1 SGHRS and CDR2 YFSETQ. The CDR3 loop spans 16 amino acids. V lost 4 bases and J lost 5; bases outside the gene matches: 10. CDR3 region: CASSPGQGARTGELFF. DNA of the CDR3: TGCGCCAGCAGCCCTGGCCAGGGGGCGAGGACCGGGGAGCTGTTTTTT. Variable domain in full (rest from reference TRBV5-1 and TRBJ2-2): KAGVTQTPRYLIKTRGQQVTLSCSPISGHRSVSWYQQTPGQGLQFLFEYFSETQRNKGNFPGRFSGRQFSNSRSEMNVSTLELGDSALYLCASSPGQGARTGELFFGEGSRLTVL.

In this sample, this clone turned up once. CDR3 protein: CASSPIDSVRGNEQFF. For the CDR3, the DNA is TGTGCCAGCTCACCAATTGACAGTGTGAGGGGCAATGAGCAGTTCTTC. The chain joins TRBV18 to TRBJ2-1; either TRBD1 or TRBD2 may supply D (5 bases each). This CDR3 is 16 amino acids long. Germline V lookup: CDR1 KGHSH, CDR2 LQKENI. With 2 bases removed from V and 6 bases from J, the gap between germline ends came to 17 bases.

The chain joins TRBV10-3 to TRBJ2-3, with unresolved D. Germline CDR1 ENHRY, CDR2 SYGVKD. The V end was cut by 3 bases, the J end by 4 bases, with 5 bases between. The CDR3 spans 12 residues. The CDR3 reads CAISDKSDTQYF. CDR3 nucleotide sequence: TGTGCCATCAGTGATAAGTCAGATACGCAGTATTTT.

This chain connects TRBV18 to TRBJ2-7; D not resolved. This CDR3 has 14 residues. Germline values: CDR1 KGHSH, CDR2 LQKENI. Trimming pared 2 bases from V and 2 bases from J, leaving 10 bases between. CDR3 amino acids: CASSPLGIPYEQYF. The CDR3 region has the DNA TGTGCCAGCTCACCATTGGGGATACCCTACGAGCAGTACTTC. Full variable domain (rest looked up from reference TRBV18 and TRBJ2-7): NAGVMQNPRHLVRRRGQEARLRCSPMKGHSHVYWYRQLPEEGLKFMVYLQKENIIDESGMPKERFSAEFPKEGPSILRIQQVVRGDSAAYFCASSPLGIPYEQYFGPGTRLTVT.

This chain uses TRBV29-1 with TRBJ1-2; 7 nucleotides align to TRBD1. This CDR3 comprises 12 residues. Germline V gives CDR1 SQVTM, CDR2 ANQGSEA. J gave up 5 bases and V 4 bases, and 4 bases lay outside the gene matches. The CDR3: CSVGDSTYGYTF. In DNA form, the CDR3 reads TGCAGCGTTGGGGACAGTACGTATGGCTACACCTTC.

This chain joins TRBV27 and TRBJ2-7; TRBD1 agrees at 10 bases. Germline lookup yields CDR1 MNHEY and CDR2 SMNVEV (reference sequence). The V and J ends lost 5 bases and 2 bases, in that order; junction bases with no gene match: 6. The length of the CDR3 is 15 residues. The CDR3 sequence is CASSLRQGAAYEQYF. The CDR3 bases are TGTGCCAGCAGTCTCCGACAGGGGGCGGCCTACGAGCAGTACTTC.

The chain carries TRBV9 and TRBJ1-3, with a tentative D call TRBD1 (5 bases). V was pared by 3 bases and J by 4 bases, with 14 bases between. Germline assignment: CDR1 SGDLS and CDR2 YYNGEE. The CDR3 is 15 residues long. CDR3 sequence: CASSERGTFGNTIYF. The DNA of the CDR3 is TGTGCCAGCAGCGAGAGGGGAACGTTCGGAAACACCATATATTTT. Combining the CDR3 with reference TRBV9 and TRBJ1-3 gives the whole variable domain DSGVTQTPKHLITATGQRVTLRCSPRSGDLSVYWYQQSLDQGLQFLIQYYNGEERAKGNILERFSAQQFPDLHSELNLSSLELGDSALYFCASSERGTFGNTIYFGEGSWLTVV.

The V call is TRBV10-3, the J call TRBJ2-7; the D gene could be TRBD1 or TRBD2 (6 bases each). There are 16 residues in the CDR3. With 0 bases removed from V and 0 bases from J, the gap between germline ends came to 12 bases. Germline V gene data show CDR1 as ENHRY and CDR2 as SYGVKD. The CDR3 is CAISESGGHGSYEQYF. The CDR3 DNA sequence: TGTGCCATCAGTGAGTCGGGGGGACACGGCTCCTACGAGCAGTACTTC.

V and J are TRBV6-5 and TRBJ1-5, with D maybe TRBD1 (6 bases). The CDR3 has 14 amino acids. Germline CDR1 reads MNHEY; CDR2 reads SVGAGI. The V gene lost 6 bases and the J gene lost 6 bases, with 15 bases spanning the gap. The CDR3: CASRIRTGSQPQHF. The CDR3 bases are TGTGCCAGCAGGATAAGAACAGGGTCTCAGCCCCAGCATTTT.

The genes are TRBV19 and TRBJ2-1, with a tentative D call TRBD2 (7 bases). CDR1 and CDR2 from the germline V gene are LNHDA and SQIVND (reference sequence). V shed 3 bases and J shed 8 bases, with 23 bases lying between them. The CDR3 contains 17 residues. This CDR3 reads CASSMRGASGRRDEQFF. The CDR3 DNA follows: TGTGCCAGTAGTATGAGGGGGGCTAGCGGACGGCGAGATGAGCAGTTCTTC.

This clone was seen once. V gene TRBV14 combines with J gene TRBJ1-4; possibly TRBD1 for D (6 bases). The V gene's germline CDR1 is SGHDN and CDR2 FVKESK. V lost 3 bases and J 8 bases, leaving 22 bases between the germline ends. The CDR3 sequence is 17 residues long. The chain's CDR3 is CASSHRLNTGLEEKLFF. The DNA of the CDR3 is TGTGCCAGCAGCCACCGTCTGAACACAGGGTTGGAGGAAAAACTGTTTTTT. Full variable domain (rest looked up from reference TRBV14 and TRBJ1-4): EAGVTQFPSHSVIEKGQTVTLRCDPISGHDNLYWYRRVMGKEIKFLLHFVKESKQDESGMPNNRFLAERTGGTYSTLKVQPAELEDSGVYFCASSHRLNTGLEEKLFFGSGTQLSVL.

The rearrangement links TRBV30 to TRBJ1-4; 7 bases agree with TRBD1. V gave up 5 bases and J gave up 4 bases; unmatched junction bases: 7. Germline loops: CDR1 GTSNPN, CDR2 SVGIG (reference sequence). The CDR3 consists of 14 residues. CDR3 nucleotides: TGTGCCTGGGCGACAGGGAACGGTAATGAAAAACTGTTTTTT. Translating gives CAWATGNGNEKLFF.

This clone was observed a single time. The V call is TRBV5-1, the J call TRBJ1-2, with 11 bases aligning to TRBD1. In germline, CDR1 is SGHRS, CDR2 YFSETQ. The CDR3 is 14 residues long. The J segment lost 8 bases and the V segment lost 5 bases, leaving 8 bases of the junction unmatched. DNA for the CDR3: TGCGCCAGCAGACCCGGGACAGGGGGAACCGGCTACACCTTC. It codes for CASRPGTGGTGYTF.

CDR3 protein: CASSLKQGLQETQYF. As DNA, the CDR3 is TGTGCCAGCAGTTTAAAACAGGGGCTCCAAGAGACCCAGTACTTC. This sequence joins TRBV27 and TRBJ2-5, with TRBD1 identical over 7 bases. Germline-derived CDR1 and CDR2 are MNHEY and SMNVEV (reference sequence). The CDR3 totals 15 residues. Trimming removed 2 bases from V and 1 base from J; junction bases left unmatched: 4.

The chain carries TRBV28 and TRBJ1-4; possible D gene TRBD1, 6 bases. V lost 8 bases and J lost 0, with 13 bases in between. Germline CDR1 and CDR2: MDHEN and SYDVKM. This CDR3 is built from 15 residues. CDR3 amino acids: CASGTGAATNEKLFF. The CDR3 bases are TGTGCCAGCGGAACGGGGGCGGCAACTAATGAAAAACTGTTTTTT.

The chain employs TRBV13 and TRBJ1-1; TRBD1 matches 7 bases. CDR3 length equals 14 residues. The V gene's germline CDR1 is PRHDT and CDR2 FYEKMQ (reference sequence). With 4 bases clipped from V and 4 bases from J, the junction kept 6 bases outside the gene matches. The CDR3, as DNA: TGTGCCAGCAGCTCCAGACAGGGTCCCACTGAAGCTTTCTTT. Translated, it gives CASSSRQGPTEAFF.

CDR3 region: CASSLGRQGGEKLFF. CDR3 sequence (DNA): TGTGCCAGCAGTTTAGGACGACAGGGCGGGGAAAAACTGTTTTTT. V usage is TRBV27 and J usage is TRBJ1-4; 7 bases match TRBD1. J lost 8 bases, V lost 2 bases, and 8 bases had no gene match. The CDR3 loop spans 15 amino acids. CDR1 and CDR2 from the germline V gene are MNHEY and SMNVEV (reference sequence).

Notes on this clone: Other nucleotide sequences in the sample specify the same CDR3. CDR3: CASSLTPETQYF. The CDR3 DNA reads as TGTGCCAGCAGCTTAACCCCCGAGACCCAGTACTTC. This chain links TRBV11-2 with TRBJ2-5; D not certain. Trimming pared 2 bases from V and 5 bases from J, leaving 6 bases between. The CDR3 is 12 residues long. Germline lookup yields CDR1 SGHAT and CDR2 FQNNGV. Full variable domain (missing parts from reference TRBV11-2 and TRBJ2-5): EAGVAQSPRYKIIEKRQSVAFWCNPISGHATLYWYQQILGQGPKLLIQFQNNGVVDDSQLPKDRFSAERLKGVDSTLKIQPAKLEDSAVYLCASSLTPETQYFGPGTRLLVL.

The rearrangement uses TRBV29-1 and TRBJ2-3; D may be TRBD2 (7 bases). CDR3 size: 15 residues. Trimming shortened V by 7 bases and J by 1 base, and 18 bases separated the two germline ends. Germline V CDR1 and CDR2: SQVTM, ANQGSEA. CDR3 sequence: CSATRGATGTDTQYF. CDR3 DNA sequence: TGCAGCGCTACCCGGGGGGCCACGGGCACAGATACGCAGTATTTT.

This clone was detected only once. The chain recombines TRBV5-4 with TRBJ2-5; TRBD1 matches 8 bases. CDR1 and CDR2 from the germline V gene are SGHNT and YYREEE (reference sequence). J lost 5 bases, V lost 6 bases, and 12 bases had no gene match. CDR3 length equals 15 residues. CDR3 amino acids: CASIGQGFPKETQYF. CDR3 nucleotides: TGTGCCAGCATCGGACAGGGTTTTCCGAAGGAGACCCAGTACTTC.